A selection of T cell receptor beta chains follows, all from one sample in a study of blood T cell repertoires in COVID-19. Method: immunoSEQ multiplex PCR; TCRdb's copy keeps in-frame clones and lacks some. The sample has roughly 80,000 clones; just over 85% are singletons. Sequencing was done on a sample of peripheral blood. These receptors came from a woman older than 75 with acute or convalescent COVID-19. Both conserved end residues are part of each CDR3. D genes are given only for firm matches. Expanded clones are given a class, and other clones once, few, many or no size at all.

CDR3nt	CDR3aa	abundance	d_gene	j_gene	v_gene
TGTGCCAGCTCACCGTCCGTGGGAGCCGGCACAGATACGCAGTATTTT	CASSPSVGAGTDTQYF	-	-	TRBJ2-3	TRBV18
TGTGCCAGCAGGTTAGGGGGGGCCGGGGAGCAGTTCTTC	CASRLGGAGEQFF	-	-	TRBJ2-1	TRBV5-6
TGCGCCAGCAGCTTAAACAGGTTTCATGGCTACACCTTC	CASSLNRFHGYTF	-	-	TRBJ1-2	TRBV5-1
TGTGCCAGCAGCTCGGGACAGGCTACTGTGTACGAGCAGTACTTC	CASSSGQATVYEQYF	once	TRBD1	TRBJ2-7	TRBV5-4
TGTGCCAGCAGAGCCACAGGAAGCACTGAAGCTTTCTTT	CASRATGSTEAFF	-	-	TRBJ1-1	TRBV6-5
TGTGCCAGCAGCTTATCAACTAGCGGGAGCCCGCAGTACTTC	CASSLSTSGSPQYF	-	TRBD2	TRBJ2-7	TRBV7-2
TGTGCCAGCTCACCTATGGAGACCCAGTACTTC	CASSPMETQYF	-	-	TRBJ2-5	TRBV18
TGTGCCAGCAGCGTTCAGGGGGCTTTAGTCTATGGCTACACCTTC	CASSVQGALVYGYTF	-	TRBD1	TRBJ1-2	TRBV7-8
TGTGCCAGCGGCCCAGACAGGGCCTATGGCTACACCTTC	CASGPDRAYGYTF	-	TRBD1	TRBJ1-2	TRBV6-5
TGTGCCAGCAGCTTGGTTACGCTTTCTACTAGCTACAATGAGCAGTTCTTC	CASSLVTLSTSYNEQFF	-	-	TRBJ2-1	TRBV5-4
TGTGCCAGCTCACCCCTCCTGAACAGGAACACTGAAGCTTTCTTT	CASSPLLNRNTEAFF	-	-	TRBJ1-1	TRBV18
TGTGCCAGCAGACCGGCCGGGACAGAAGGCACCGGGGAGCTGTTTTTT	CASRPAGTEGTGELFF	-	TRBD1	TRBJ2-2	TRBV27
TGTGCCAGCAGCTCCTTTACAGGGGAGACTGAAGCTTTCTTT	CASSSFTGETEAFF	once	TRBD1	TRBJ1-1	TRBV7-9
TGTGCCAGCGGGACAGGGAACTATGGCTACACCTTC	CASGTGNYGYTF	-	TRBD1	TRBJ1-2	TRBV7-6